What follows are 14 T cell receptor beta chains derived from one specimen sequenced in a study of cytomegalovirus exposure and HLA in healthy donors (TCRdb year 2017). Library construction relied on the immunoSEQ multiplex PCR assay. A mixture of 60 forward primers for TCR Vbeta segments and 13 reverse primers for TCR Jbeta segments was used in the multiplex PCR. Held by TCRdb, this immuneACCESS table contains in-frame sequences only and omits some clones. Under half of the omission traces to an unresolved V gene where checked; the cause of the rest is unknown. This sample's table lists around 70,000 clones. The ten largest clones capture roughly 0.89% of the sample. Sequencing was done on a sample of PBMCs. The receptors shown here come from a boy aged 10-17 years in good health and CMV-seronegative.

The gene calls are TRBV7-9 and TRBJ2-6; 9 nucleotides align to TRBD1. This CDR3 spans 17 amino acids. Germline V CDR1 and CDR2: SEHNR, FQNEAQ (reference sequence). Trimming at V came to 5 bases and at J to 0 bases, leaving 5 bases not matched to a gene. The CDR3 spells CASSKLTGGSGANVLTF. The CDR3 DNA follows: TGTGCCAGCAGCAAATTGACAGGGGGCTCTGGGGCCAACGTCCTGACTTTC.

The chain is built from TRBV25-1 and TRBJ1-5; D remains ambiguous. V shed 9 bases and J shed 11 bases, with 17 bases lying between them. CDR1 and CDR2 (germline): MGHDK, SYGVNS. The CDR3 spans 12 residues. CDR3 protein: CASKDISGAQHF. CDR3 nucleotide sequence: TGTGCCAGTAAAGACATTTCCGGGGCCCAGCATTTT. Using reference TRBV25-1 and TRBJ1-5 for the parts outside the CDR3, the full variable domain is EADIYQTPRYLVIGTGKKITLECSQTMGHDKMYWYQQDPGMELHLIHYSYGVNSTEKGDLSSESTVSRIRTEHFPLTLESARPSHTSQYLCASKDISGAQHFGDGTRLSIL.

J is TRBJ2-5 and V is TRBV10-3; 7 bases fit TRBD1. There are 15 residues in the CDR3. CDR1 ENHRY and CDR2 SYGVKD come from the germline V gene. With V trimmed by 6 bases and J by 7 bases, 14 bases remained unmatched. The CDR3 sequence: CAISANDRVDGTQYF. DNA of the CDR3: TGTGCCATCAGCGCCAATGACAGGGTCGATGGGACCCAGTACTTC.

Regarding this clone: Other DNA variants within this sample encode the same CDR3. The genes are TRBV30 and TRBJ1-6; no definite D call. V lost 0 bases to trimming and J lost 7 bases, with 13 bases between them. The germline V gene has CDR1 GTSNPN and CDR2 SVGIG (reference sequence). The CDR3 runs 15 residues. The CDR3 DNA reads TGTGCCTGGAGTGTTTCCGGGAAGAGAAATTCACCCCTCCACTTT. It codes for CAWSVSGKRNSPLHF.

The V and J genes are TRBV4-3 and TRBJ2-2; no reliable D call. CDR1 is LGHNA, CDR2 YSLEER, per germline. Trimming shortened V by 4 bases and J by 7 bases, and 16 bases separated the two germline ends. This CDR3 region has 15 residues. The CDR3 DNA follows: TGCGCCAGCAGCCGCCGCGGCCCCCTAATCGGGGAGCTGTTTTTT. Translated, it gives CASSRRGPLIGELFF.

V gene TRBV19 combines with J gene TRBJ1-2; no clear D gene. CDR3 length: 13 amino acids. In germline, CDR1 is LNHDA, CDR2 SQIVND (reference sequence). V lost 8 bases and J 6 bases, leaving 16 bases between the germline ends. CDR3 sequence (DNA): TGTGCCAGTCGTTACGGGGAAGGGAATGGCTACACCTTC. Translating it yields CASRYGEGNGYTF.

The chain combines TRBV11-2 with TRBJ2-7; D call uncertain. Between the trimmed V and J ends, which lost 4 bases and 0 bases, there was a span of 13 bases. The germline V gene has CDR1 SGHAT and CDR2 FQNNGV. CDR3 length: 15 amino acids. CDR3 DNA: TGTGCCAGCAGCTCCTTGGTTAGCCGCTCCTACGAGCAGTACTTC. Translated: CASSSLVSRSYEQYF. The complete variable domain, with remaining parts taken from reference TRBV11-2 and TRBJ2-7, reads EAGVAQSPRYKIIEKRQSVAFWCNPISGHATLYWYQQILGQGPKLLIQFQNNGVVDDSQLPKDRFSAERLKGVDSTLKIQPAKLEDSAVYLCASSSLVSRSYEQYFGPGTRLTVT.

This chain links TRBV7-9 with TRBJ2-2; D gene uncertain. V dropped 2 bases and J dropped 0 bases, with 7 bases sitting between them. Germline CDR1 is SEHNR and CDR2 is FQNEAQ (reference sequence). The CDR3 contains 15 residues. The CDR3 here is CASSLSSANTGELFF. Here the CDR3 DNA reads TGTGCCAGCAGCTTAAGCTCGGCGAACACCGGGGAGCTGTTTTTT.

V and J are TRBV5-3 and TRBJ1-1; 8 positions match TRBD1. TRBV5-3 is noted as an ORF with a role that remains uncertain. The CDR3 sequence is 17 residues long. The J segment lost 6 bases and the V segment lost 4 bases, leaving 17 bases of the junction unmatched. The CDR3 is CARSPPTLDRGSAEAFF. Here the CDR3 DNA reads TGTGCCAGAAGCCCTCCAACTCTCGACAGGGGTTCTGCTGAAGCTTTCTTT.

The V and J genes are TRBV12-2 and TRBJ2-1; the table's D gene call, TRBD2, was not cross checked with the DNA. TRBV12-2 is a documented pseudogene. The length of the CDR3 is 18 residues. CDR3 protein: CASRLVSGGLAHYNEQFF. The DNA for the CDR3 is TGTGCAAGTCGCTTAGTGTCTGGCGGCCTCGCCCACTACAATGAGCAGTTCTTC.

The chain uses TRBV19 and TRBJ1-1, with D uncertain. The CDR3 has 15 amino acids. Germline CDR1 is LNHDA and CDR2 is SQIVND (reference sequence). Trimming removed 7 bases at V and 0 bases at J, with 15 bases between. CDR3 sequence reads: CASTASVPMNTEAFF. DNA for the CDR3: TGTGCCAGTACCGCGTCCGTCCCCATGAACACTGAAGCTTTCTTT.

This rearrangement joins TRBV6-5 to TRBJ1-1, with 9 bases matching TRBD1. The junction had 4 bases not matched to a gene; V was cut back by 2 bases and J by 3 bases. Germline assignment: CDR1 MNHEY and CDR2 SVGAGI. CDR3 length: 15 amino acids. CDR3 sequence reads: CASSYARTGDTEAFF. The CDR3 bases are TGTGCCAGCAGTTACGCGAGGACAGGGGACACTGAAGCTTTCTTT.

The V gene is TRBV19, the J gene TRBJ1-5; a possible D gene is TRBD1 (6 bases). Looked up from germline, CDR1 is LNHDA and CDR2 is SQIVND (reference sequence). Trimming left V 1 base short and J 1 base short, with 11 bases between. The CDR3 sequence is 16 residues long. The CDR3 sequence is CASSIVGTRSNQPQHF. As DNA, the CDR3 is TGTGCCAGTAGTATAGTCGGGACAAGGAGCAATCAGCCCCAGCATTTT.

DNA for the CDR3: TGTGCCTGGAGTGCTGACAGGGAAGTCTACGAGCAGTACTTC. Its protein product is CAWSADREVYEQYF. The V call is TRBV30, the J call TRBJ2-7; 7 bases line up with TRBD1. This CDR3 spans 14 amino acids. The junction had 6 bases not matched to a gene; V was cut back by 1 base and J by 3 bases. CDR1 is GTSNPN, CDR2 SVGIG, per germline (reference sequence).